This T cell receptor (beta chain) is from a study of cytomegalovirus exposure and HLA in healthy donors. 13 Jbeta primers and 60 Vbeta primers were used for the PCR. Profiling relied on immunoSEQ multiplex PCR, and the TCRdb table lists in-frame clones only, not all of them. The sample has 100,000 to 150,000 clones, over 65% seen once. Germline assignment: CDR1 SGHRS and CDR2 YFSETQ. The CDR3 consists of 14 residues. V was pared by 0 bases and J by 10 bases, with 5 bases of the junction left unmatched. The V call is TRBV5-1, the J call TRBJ2-1, with TRBD1 matching 9 bases. Sequencing input: PBMCs. This TCR derives from a man aged 40-49 years in good health and CMV-seropositive. The CDR3 DNA reads as TGCGCCAGCAGCTTGGACAGGGGGCAGGGGGAGCAGTTCTTC. Its protein product is CASSLDRGQGEQFF.